The 28 T cell receptor beta chains below all came from one sample that was sequenced in a study of cytomegalovirus exposure and HLA in healthy donors. In the PCR, 60 Vbeta and 13 Jbeta primers were used. Profiled with immunoSEQ multiplex PCR; TCRdb holds only in-frame clones, not every one. This table has almost 200,000 clones, about 82% appearing once. Specimen: PBMCs. The receptors come from a woman aged 45-60 years in good health and CMV-seronegative.

This chain uses TRBV14 with TRBJ1-3; D is undetermined. CDR3 length equals 13 residues. Germline V gives CDR1 SGHDN, CDR2 FVKESK. V dropped 6 bases and J dropped 0 bases, with 6 bases sitting between them. CDR3 bases: TGTGCCAGCAGACCGAGCTCTGGAAACACCATATATTTT. Its protein is CASRPSSGNTIYF. The full variable domain, with the rest looked up from reference TRBV14 and TRBJ1-3, is EAGVTQFPSHSVIEKGQTVTLRCDPISGHDNLYWYRRVMGKEIKFLLHFVKESKQDESGMPNNRFLAERTGGTYSTLKVQPAELEDSGVYFCASRPSSGNTIYFGEGSWLTVV.

The chain has TRBV28 and TRBJ1-1; tentative D call: TRBD1 (6 bases). The CDR3 runs 13 residues. The V end was cut by 1 base, the J end by 4 bases, with 7 bases between. CDR1 MDHEN and CDR2 SYDVKM come from the germline V gene. The CDR3 DNA reads TGTGCCAGCAGTTTATCGACAGGCACTGAAGCTTTCTTT. Amino acids: CASSLSTGTEAFF.

V gene TRBV19 combines with J gene TRBJ2-5, with TRBD1 matching 8 bases. Trimming at V came to 3 bases and at J to 1 base, leaving 1 base not matched to a gene. The germline V gene encodes CDR1 LNHDA and CDR2 SQIVND (reference sequence). This CDR3 contains 14 residues. The chain's CDR3 is CASSITGGQETQYF. The CDR3 DNA reads as TGTGCCAGTAGTATCACAGGGGGCCAAGAGACCCAGTACTTC.

The chain recombines TRBV7-3 with TRBJ1-1; D not certain. CDR1 and CDR2 (germline): SGHTA, FQGTGA. The CDR3 sequence is 14 residues long. V was pared by 5 bases and J by 1 base, with 11 bases between. The DNA for the CDR3 is TGTGCCAGCAGCCGGGAGGTCGGGAACACTGAAGCTTTCTTT. Amino acid sequence: CASSREVGNTEAFF.

The chain employs TRBV7-2 and TRBJ1-5; D is uncertain. In germline, CDR1 is SGHTA, CDR2 FQGNSA. V was clipped by 1 base and J by 7 bases, with 8 bases between them. This CDR3 is built from 13 residues. Here the CDR3 DNA reads TGTGCCAGCAGCTTAGGTGGAGGCCAGCCCCAGCATTTT. Amino acids: CASSLGGGQPQHF.

The chain employs TRBV18 and TRBJ2-7; no clear D. This CDR3 has 13 residues. V was cut by 0 bases and J by 5 bases, with 8 bases left in between. Germline values: CDR1 KGHSH, CDR2 LQKENI. CDR3 nucleotides: TGTGCCAGCTCACCACCGGGCCTACACGAGCAGTACTTC. Translating it yields CASSPPGLHEQYF.

V is TRBV27 and J is TRBJ1-2; D gene uncertain. V was shortened by 5 bases and J by 2 bases, with 12 bases between the two germline ends. The CDR3 totals 14 residues. The germline V gene encodes CDR1 MNHEY and CDR2 SMNVEV (reference sequence). Here the CDR3 reads CASSNDTTNYGYTF. CDR3 sequence (DNA): TGTGCCAGCAGTAACGACACAACAAACTATGGCTACACCTTC.

This clone has a single count. J is TRBJ1-3 and V is TRBV25-1, with D perhaps matching TRBD1 (5 bases). In germline, CDR1 is MGHDK, CDR2 SYGVNS. Trimming removed 6 bases at V and 0 bases at J, with 15 bases between. There are 16 residues in the CDR3. The CDR3 nucleotides read TGTGCCAGCAGAGTTAGACAGAAGTTCTCTGGAAACACCATATATTTT. Its translation: CASRVRQKFSGNTIYF. The complete variable domain, with remaining parts taken from reference TRBV25-1 and TRBJ1-3, reads EADIYQTPRYLVIGTGKKITLECSQTMGHDKMYWYQQDPGMELHLIHYSYGVNSTEKGDLSSESTVSRIRTEHFPLTLESARPSHTSQYLCASRVRQKFSGNTIYFGEGSWLTVV.

This chain uses TRBV19 with TRBJ2-7; 16 bases line up with TRBD2. Germline V CDR1 and CDR2: LNHDA, SQIVND (reference sequence). CDR3 length equals 18 residues. Trimming at V came to 6 bases and at J to 5 bases, leaving 13 bases not matched to a gene. CDR3 DNA: TGTGCCAGTAGCGATCCCGGGACTAGCGGGAGGGCCGGCCACGAGCAGTACTTC. Protein product: CASSDPGTSGRAGHEQYF.

The DNA of the CDR3 is TGTGCCAGCAGTTACGGGGGGGGGTCCCTTAACAATGAGCAGTTCTTC. Its protein product is CASSYGGGSLNNEQFF. This rearrangement joins TRBV6-5 to TRBJ2-1; 7 nucleotides align to TRBD2. The CDR3 runs 16 residues. With 2 bases clipped from V and 5 bases from J, the junction kept 9 bases outside the gene matches. The germline CDR1 and CDR2 sequences are MNHEY and SVGAGI.

This sequence joins TRBV9 and TRBJ1-1, with D perhaps matching TRBD1 (6 bases). The CDR3 loop spans 14 amino acids. Trimming took 4 bases from V and 6 from J, leaving 16 bases between them. Germline V gene data show CDR1 as SGDLS and CDR2 as YYNGEE. The CDR3 DNA sequence: TGTGCCAGCAGCTTACAGGGTGGCTTACCTGAAGCTTTCTTT. Protein: CASSLQGGLPEAFF.

Here the CDR3 DNA reads TGTGCCAGCAGCTTAGGCGGGATCACCGGGGAGCTGTTTTTT. It translates to CASSLGGITGELFF. The chain links TRBV7-7 to TRBJ2-2; D may be TRBD2 (6 bases). V shed 1 base and J shed 4 bases, with 7 bases lying between them. The CDR3 consists of 14 residues. The germline CDR1 and CDR2 sequences are SSHAT and FNYEAQ (reference sequence).

The rearrangement links TRBV5-6 to TRBJ2-1; 7 bases line up with TRBD2. This CDR3 region has 15 residues. Germline CDR1 SGHDT, CDR2 YYEEEE. Germline trimming cut 5 bases from V and 4 bases from J; bases unmatched to any gene: 9. The CDR3 DNA reads as TGTGCCAGCAGTACCCCGTCTAGCGGATACAATGAGCAGTTCTTC. Its protein is CASSTPSSGYNEQFF. The full variable domain, in which reference TRBV5-6 and TRBJ2-1 provide the parts outside the CDR3, is DAGVTQSPTHLIKTRGQQVTLRCSPKSGHDTVSWYQQALGQGPQFIFQYYEEEERQRGNFPDRFSGHQFPNYSSELNVNALLLGDSALYLCASSTPSSGYNEQFFGPGTRLTVL.

The rearrangement joins TRBV7-9 to TRBJ2-3; 8 bases line up with TRBD1. CDR1 and CDR2 from the germline V gene are SEHNR and FQNEAQ (reference sequence). The V and J ends lost 5 bases and 1 base, in that order; junction bases with no gene match: 8. The length of the CDR3 is 16 residues. The CDR3: CASSIDRGWGTDTQYF. CDR3 bases: TGTGCCAGCAGCATAGACAGGGGATGGGGCACAGATACGCAGTATTTT.

This clone has a single count. This chain connects TRBV6-6 to TRBJ2-7; D perhaps matches TRBD2 (6 bases). There are 14 residues in the CDR3. CDR1 MNHNY and CDR2 SVGAGI come from the germline V gene (reference sequence). Trimming left V 6 bases short and J 3 bases short, with 15 bases between. The CDR3: CASRRPSDRYEQYF. In nucleotides, the CDR3 is TGTGCCAGCAGGCGTCCTAGCGACCGCTACGAGCAGTACTTC.

The chain couples TRBV10-3 to TRBJ2-3, with D perhaps TRBD2 (5 bases). The V end lost 4 bases, the J end lost 6 bases, and 5 bases lay between the germline ends. From germline, CDR1 is ENHRY and CDR2 SYGVKD. The CDR3 is 11 residues long. CDR3: CAISGGDTQYF. The DNA of the CDR3 is TGTGCCATCAGTGGCGGGGATACGCAGTATTTT.

This chain connects TRBV6-1 to TRBJ2-5, with D unresolved. CDR3 length equals 15 residues. Germline values: CDR1 MNHNS, CDR2 SASEGT. V shed 1 base and J shed 5 bases, with 14 bases lying between them. CDR3 sequence (DNA): TGTGCCAGCAGTGAAGTTGGCTTACGGCGGGAGACCCAGTACTTC. It codes for CASSEVGLRRETQYF.

CDR3 in DNA: TGCGCCAGCAGCTATGCCGGGACAGGTTTATACGAGCAGTACTTC. Translating it yields CASSYAGTGLYEQYF. The V and J genes are TRBV5-1 and TRBJ2-7, with 8 positions matching TRBD1. V shed 3 bases, J shed 4 bases, and the junction held 9 bases outside the gene matches. Germline CDR1 and CDR2: SGHRS and YFSETQ. The CDR3 runs 15 residues.

This chain uses TRBV6-4 with TRBJ2-5, with 7 bases matching TRBD1. This CDR3 comprises 13 residues. Germline CDR1 reads MRHNA; CDR2 reads SNTAGT. Losses at the gene ends were 5 bases for V and 4 bases for J; bases not matched to a gene: 4. CDR3 loop: CASSFNRGETQYF. For the CDR3, the DNA is TGTGCCAGCAGTTTCAACAGGGGAGAGACCCAGTACTTC.

The chain links TRBV4-1 to TRBJ1-3; D unclear. The CDR3 covers 16 residues. In germline, CDR1 is MGHRA, CDR2 YSYEKL. Trimming cost V 4 bases and J 2 bases, with 15 bases left between them. The DNA of the CDR3 is TGCGCCAGCAGCCGCTTAGGTCCAGGAACTGGAAACACCATATATTTT. Residues: CASSRLGPGTGNTIYF.

CDR3 sequence reads: CASSFIAGEAGPEETQYF. The DNA of the CDR3 is TGTGCCAGCAGTTTTATCGCGGGAGAGGCAGGGCCCGAAGAGACCCAGTACTTC. The rearrangement joins TRBV28 to TRBJ2-5; 7 bases line up with TRBD2. This CDR3 has 18 residues. Germline V lookup: CDR1 MDHEN, CDR2 SYDVKM. Germline trimming cut 3 bases from V and 3 bases from J; bases unmatched to any gene: 16.

This clone was seen more than once but under ten times. The sample contains more than one DNA sequence encoding this CDR3. J is TRBJ2-7 and V is TRBV10-3; the D is unclear. The germline CDR1 and CDR2 sequences are ENHRY and SYGVKD. The length of the CDR3 is 12 residues. V was pared by 4 bases and J by 1 base, with 5 bases between. The CDR3 DNA reads as TGTGCCATCAGTGGCCAGTCCTACGAGCAGTACTTC. Translating it yields CAISGQSYEQYF.

J is TRBJ1-1 and V is TRBV6-1; 7 bases line up with TRBD1. V trimming: 6 bases; J trimming: 1 base; junction bases outside the gene matches: 5. Germline V gene data show CDR1 as MNHNS and CDR2 as SASEGT. The CDR3 consists of 14 residues. The DNA of the CDR3 is TGTGCCAGCAGGGGGACAGTGGGGAACACTGAAGCTTTCTTT. Its translation: CASRGTVGNTEAFF.

The chain carries TRBV6-6 and TRBJ2-5, with 8 bases aligning to TRBD1. The CDR3 is made up of 16 amino acids. Germline CDR1 and CDR2: MNHNY and SVGAGI (reference sequence). Trimming at V came to 6 bases and at J to 4 bases, leaving 13 bases not matched to a gene. CDR3 in amino acids: CASRSQETGAGETQYF. The CDR3 bases are TGTGCCAGCAGGAGCCAAGAGACAGGGGCTGGAGAGACCCAGTACTTC.

The CDR3 sequence: CASSLTSGSSSYEQYF. CDR3 coding DNA: TGTGCCAGCAGCTTAACTAGCGGGAGCAGCTCCTACGAGCAGTACTTC. V and J are TRBV11-3 and TRBJ2-7; 11 bases fit TRBD2. V gave up 2 bases and J gave up 0 bases; unmatched junction bases: 3. This CDR3 is 16 amino acids long. Germline V gives CDR1 SGHNT, CDR2 YENEEA.

The J gene is TRBJ1-3, the V gene TRBV5-1; possibly TRBD1 for D (5 bases). With 6 bases removed from V and 4 bases from J, the gap between germline ends came to 17 bases. Germline V gene lookup returns CDR1 SGHRS and CDR2 YFSETQ. This CDR3 has 15 residues. The CDR3 region is CASTWDSGVGNTIYF. In nucleotides, the CDR3 is TGCGCCAGCACCTGGGACTCCGGGGTCGGAAACACCATATATTTT.

This rearrangement joins TRBV7-9 to TRBJ2-7, with D perhaps matching TRBD2 (6 bases). The CDR3 length is 15 residues. Germline CDR1 and CDR2: SEHNR and FQNEAQ (reference sequence). V was clipped by 4 bases and J by 2 bases, with 15 bases between them. The CDR3 nucleotides read TGTGCCAGCAGCTCCGACCGGACTATCCCCTACGAGCAGTACTTC. Translation gives CASSSDRTIPYEQYF. Filled out from reference TRBV7-9 and TRBJ2-7, the complete variable domain reads DTGVSQNPRHKITKRGQNVTFRCDPISEHNRLYWYRQTLGQGPEFLTYFQNEAQLEKSRLLSDRFSAERPKGSFSTLEIQRTEQGDSAMYLCASSSDRTIPYEQYFGPGTRLTVT.

DNA for the CDR3: TGTGCCAGCACTTCGAGCCTTCTAACCGGGGAGCTGTTTTTT. Translating gives CASTSSLLTGELFF. J is TRBJ2-2 and V is TRBV28; no clear D gene. Between the trimmed V and J ends, which lost 7 bases and 5 bases, there was a span of 14 bases. Germline CDR1 MDHEN, CDR2 SYDVKM. CDR3 size: 14 residues. The whole variable domain, remainder taken from reference TRBV28 and TRBJ2-2, is DVKVTQSSRYLVKRTGEKVFLECVQDMDHENMFWYRQDPGLGLRLIYFSYDVKMKEKGDIPEGYSVSREKKERFSLILESASTNQTSMYLCASTSSLLTGELFFGEGSRLTVL.